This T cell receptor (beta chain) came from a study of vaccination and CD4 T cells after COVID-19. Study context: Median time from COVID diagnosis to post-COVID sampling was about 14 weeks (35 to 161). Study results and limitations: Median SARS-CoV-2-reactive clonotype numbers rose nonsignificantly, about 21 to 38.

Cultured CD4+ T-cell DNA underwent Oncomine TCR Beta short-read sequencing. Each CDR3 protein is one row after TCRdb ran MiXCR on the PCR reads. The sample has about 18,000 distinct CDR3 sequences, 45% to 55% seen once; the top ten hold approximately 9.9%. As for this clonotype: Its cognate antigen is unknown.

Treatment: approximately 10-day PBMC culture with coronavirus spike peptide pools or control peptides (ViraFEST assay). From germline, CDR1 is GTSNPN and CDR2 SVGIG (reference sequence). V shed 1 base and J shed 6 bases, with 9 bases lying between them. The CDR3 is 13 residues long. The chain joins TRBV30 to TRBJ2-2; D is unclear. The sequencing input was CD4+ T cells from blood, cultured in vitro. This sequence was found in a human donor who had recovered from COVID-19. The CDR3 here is CAWSADSAGELFF. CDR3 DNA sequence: TGTGCCTGGAGTGCGGATTCGGCCGGGGAGCTGTTTTTT.